This paragraph reports one T cell receptor beta chain. This clone has a single count. Its antigen is still unknown. The junction shows a germline mismatch at one end, possibly a read error. Each collaborating institution followed its own protocols to collect whole blood in K2EDTA tubes. Collaborator samples were shipped for TCRbeta analysis as frozen whole blood, isolated PBMCs, or DNA extracted from either sample type. Its CDR3 holds 19 amino acids, cysteine through phenylalanine. Here the CDR3 DNA is all that survives: 57 bases in frame from base 1. The germline V gene encodes CDR1 SSHAT and CDR2 FNYEAQ (reference sequence). This sample is part of a study of blood T cell repertoires in COVID-19 (TCRdb year 2020). The study in broad terms: Samples covering the acute and convalescent phases of COVID-19 were provided by collaborators in the United States, Italy and Spain. The material from the prospective study consisted of cDNA or gDNA derived from T cells, B-cell-depleted T cells, or PBMCs. Subjects who had been exposed to COVID-19, were actively infected with it, or had recovered from it provided the deeply sampled blood TCRbeta repertoires that made up the dataset. A freely available public database, intended as a resource for researchers studying the immune response to SARS-CoV-2, is where the repertoires were released. The samples were drawn from two sources: the first 160 participants of the ongoing ImmuneRACE study, and 1,000 to 1,500 subjects contributed by 6 global collaborators. A de-identified subject ID, COVID-19 status, age in years and sex were almost always included in the sample metadata. Where available, HLA class I and class II types were taken from metadata supplied by the sample provider and were not determined by assay-based typing.

TCRbeta CDR3 regions were amplified from genomic DNA by means of the immunoSEQ Assay, a bias-controlled multiplex PCR. The authors processed their data as follows. The number of nucleated cells in each sample was estimated from the amplification of reference gene primers within the assay. To quantify the absolute abundance of each unique TCRbeta CDR3 rearrangement, sequence reads were collapsed and filtered. For each sample, productive Simpson clonality was calculated by taking the square root of Simpson's diversity index across productive rearrangements. The clones in this table, taken by TCRdb from immuneACCESS, are in-frame only. Not every clone is retained; where verified, under half of the shortfall comes from an unresolved V gene, and the cause of the rest is unknown. The V and J calls and clone size were taken over from that table, and D and trimming were inferred from the DNA. In this sample the table shows tens of thousands of clones, more than 70% of which occur a single time. The ten top clones hold less than 7% of the sample.

General findings and caveats noted by the study authors: The quantity of clinical and demographic metadata differed by source and by participant and was supplied without curation.

The sequence links TRBV7-7 to TRBJ2-1, with TRBD2 tentatively as D gene (6 bases match). Sequenced sample: peripheral blood. This receptor was taken from an elderly woman with acute or convalescent COVID-19. For the CDR3, the sequence is CASSPRASRGSSSYNEQFF. The DNA reads as follows: TGTGCTAGCAGCCCTCGGGCGTCTCGGGGGTCGAGCTCCTACAATGAGCAGTTCTTC.